This T cell receptor beta chain was recovered during a study of patients and donors after allogeneic stem cell transplantation (dated by TCRdb to 2018 to 2021). Libraries were made using RT-PCR. The instrument given in TCRdb is NextSeq 550. The public reads were quality trimmed at Q25 with fastp and then assembled into clones with MiXCR by TCRdb, keeping productive beta chains. Each CDR3 protein gets just one entry, which takes the most common genes and DNA from the rows behind it. The sample has roughly 200,000 distinct CDR3 sequences on record, approximately 41% of them singletons. Approximately 32% of the sample is taken by the ten largest. V and J are truncated by 0 bases and 5 bases respectively, leaving an intervening sequence of 14 bases. The CDR3 holds 16 amino acids from the cysteine to the phenylalanine. The entry retains the CDR3 DNA only, 48 bases that are in frame from base 1. For CDR1 and CDR2, the germline V gene lists MNHEY and SVGAGI.

This clonotype turned up a few times. Its antigen is still unknown. No base qualities exist here, and no much larger clone lies one base off it. The chain is assembled from TRBV6-5 and TRBJ2-1; the D assignment is uncertain and may be TRBD1 or TRBD2, with 5 bases supporting each. The receptor was isolated from a human donor who was either an allogeneic HSCT recipient or a stem cell or donor lymphocyte infusion donor (not recorded which). It is not recorded whose cells these are; they may come from a transplant donor. The sequenced sample was blood, either unsorted or a sorted T cell fraction (not recorded which). In nucleotides, the sequence is TGTGCCAGCAGTTACTCTTTAGGGACGGCTAACAATGAGCAGTTCTTC. It translates as CASSYSLGTANNEQFF.